The 26 T cell receptor beta chains below come from one sample, sequenced in a study of blood T cells in healthy people across ages. A second roughly 7 to 12 cycle PCR used barcoded and J-beta primers. One entry per CDR3 protein results from TCRdb running MiXCR on the 5' RACE reads. The data contain over 1.5 million distinct CDR3 sequences, roughly 49% of them singletons. Specimen: blood. The source is a woman aged 40 to 50 in good health.

J is TRBJ2-5 and V is TRBV6-1, with a weak D call TRBD2 (5 bases). This CDR3 is built from 13 residues. Germline values: CDR1 MNHNS, CDR2 SASEGT. V was cut by 6 bases and J by 0 bases, with 8 bases left in between. The CDR3 bases are TGTGCCAGCAGGGAGAGGGACCAAGAGACCCAGTACTTC. It yields the protein CASRERDQETQYF.

V is TRBV7-9 and J is TRBJ2-3, with D uncertain. CDR1 is SEHNR and CDR2 is FQNEAQ in the germline V gene (reference sequence). The V end was cut by 1 base, the J end by 5 bases, with 7 bases between. This CDR3 is 13 amino acids long. CDR3 in amino acids: CASSLGPQDTQYF. CDR3 DNA sequence: TGTGCCAGCAGCTTAGGACCCCAAGATACGCAGTATTTT. Together with reference TRBV7-9 and TRBJ2-3, the CDR3 gives the full variable domain: DTGVSQNPRHKITKRGQNVTFRCDPISEHNRLYWYRQTLGQGPEFLTYFQNEAQLEKSRLLSDRFSAERPKGSFSTLEIQRTEQGDSAMYLCASSLGPQDTQYFGPGTRLTVL.

The gene calls are TRBV20-1 and TRBJ1-6, with 10 bases matching TRBD1. Unmatched junction bases numbered 4, after V lost 1 base and J lost 10 bases. The CDR3 consists of 14 residues. Germline CDR1 DFQATT, CDR2 SNEGSKA (reference sequence). CDR3 sequence (DNA): TGCAGTGCTAGAGGACAGGGGGCTCGATCACCCCTCCACTTT. Encoded protein: CSARGQGARSPLHF.

This chain uses TRBV9 with TRBJ2-3; D is perhaps TRBD2 (5 bases). CDR1 is SGDLS, CDR2 YYNGEE, per germline. The CDR3 covers 14 residues. With 0 bases removed from V and 4 bases from J, the gap between germline ends came to 9 bases. The CDR3: CASSVGGISDTQYF. CDR3 sequence (DNA): TGTGCCAGCAGCGTAGGAGGGATCTCAGATACGCAGTATTTT.

This clonotype occurred once. The CDR3 is CASSQDLGASNSPLHF. In DNA form, the CDR3 reads TGCGCCAGCAGCCAAGATCTGGGTGCCTCCAATTCACCCCTCCACTTT. The chain recombines TRBV4-3 with TRBJ1-6, with D hard to call. CDR1 LGHNA and CDR2 YSLEER come from the germline V gene. Trimming removed 0 bases at V and 7 bases at J, with 13 bases between. This CDR3 comprises 16 residues.

This chain uses TRBV10-3 with TRBJ1-2; 7 positions agree with TRBD1. Trimming cost V 5 bases and J 4 bases; bases outside gene matches: 10. The CDR3 contains 15 residues. The germline gives CDR1 ENHRY, CDR2 SYGVKD. CDR3 bases: TGTGCCATCAGTCTCCGAACAGGGGCGAGCTATGGCTACACCTTC. It specifies CAISLRTGASYGYTF.

V and J are TRBV5-1 and TRBJ1-1; D is perhaps TRBD1 (5 bases). The CDR3 runs 14 residues. Germline values: CDR1 SGHRS, CDR2 YFSETQ. V lost 7 bases and J lost 3, with 16 bases in between. CDR3 residues: CASGGTGGDTEAFF. The CDR3 DNA reads TGCGCCAGCGGGGGGACTGGGGGTGACACTGAAGCTTTCTTT.

The chain has TRBV6-2 or TRBV6-3 and TRBJ1-6, with D unresolved. There are 17 residues in the CDR3. Looked up from germline, CDR1 is MNHEY and CDR2 is SVGEGT. V dropped 4 bases and J dropped 0 bases, with 13 bases sitting between them. The CDR3 bases are TGTGCCAGCAGTTCCCAGATAACGAGCTCCTATAATTCACCCCTCCACTTT. This translates into CASSSQITSSYNSPLHF.

As regards this clonotype: This may be a read error: a much more frequent sequence differs by one nucleotide. The chain has TRBV15 and TRBJ2-3; no firm D call. The germline CDR1 and CDR2 sequences are LNHNV and YYDKDF (reference sequence). CDR3 length: 12 amino acids. V was pared by 1 base and J by 4 bases, with 3 bases between. The CDR3 loop reads CATSRAADTQYF. As DNA, the CDR3 is TGTGCCACCAGCAGAGCCGCAGATACGCAGTATTTT.

V and J are TRBV7-3 and TRBJ2-7, with TRBD1 matching over 8 bases. Germline CDR1 reads SGHTA; CDR2 reads FQGTGA. The junction had 12 bases not matched to a gene; V was cut back by 5 bases and J by 6 bases. CDR3 length: 15 amino acids. The CDR3 region is CASSTCSYDRGEQYF. In DNA, the CDR3 is TGTGCCAGCAGCACATGTTCTTATGACAGGGGCGAGCAGTACTTC.

As DNA, the CDR3 is TGTGCCAGCATAGAATACAGGAGGGGGGAGACCCAGTACTTC. Protein product: CASIEYRRGETQYF. The rearrangement joins TRBV28 to TRBJ2-7; tentatively, D is TRBD1 or TRBD2 (6 bases each). The J call could be wrong; TRBJ2-5 is a better fit for the DNA end. Germline CDR1 is MDHEN and CDR2 is SYDVKM. The CDR3 sequence is 14 residues long.

The chain couples TRBV5-6 to TRBJ2-1; D is unresolved. There are 13 residues in the CDR3. CDR1 is SGHDT and CDR2 is YYEEEE in the germline V gene. Trimming stripped 3 bases from V and 8 bases from J, with 12 bases between. CDR3 DNA sequence: TGTGCCAGCAGCTCGACCCGAGAGTATGAGCAGTTCTTC. Residues: CASSSTREYEQFF.

This clonotype was detected once. CDR3 DNA sequence: TGTGCCAGCAGCGCCATAGGAGAAAAACTGTTTTTT. Translating it yields CASSAIGEKLFF. The chain has TRBV9 and TRBJ1-4; D gene unclear. The germline gives CDR1 SGDLS, CDR2 YYNGEE. This CDR3 comprises 12 residues. The V gene lost 3 bases and the J gene lost 8 bases, with 8 bases spanning the gap.

The rearrangement links TRBV29-1 to TRBJ2-5, with D perhaps matching TRBD2 (5 bases). V was cut by 0 bases and J by 0 bases, with 14 bases left in between. Germline CDR1 SQVTM, CDR2 ANQGSEA. CDR3 length: 16 residues. CDR3 sequence (DNA): TGCAGCGTTGAAGAGTGGGAGTCTTGGTACCAAGAGACCCAGTACTTC. This gives the protein CSVEEWESWYQETQYF.

The V gene is TRBV3-1, the J gene TRBJ2-4; D gene uncertain. The J call is doubtful: the DNA matches TRBJ2-7 better. The CDR3 length is 15 residues. Per germline, CDR1 LGHDT and CDR2 YNNKEL (reference sequence). The CDR3, as DNA: TGTGCCAGCAGCCAAGGTAGGACGAGCTCCTACGAGCAGTACTTC. Translation gives CASSQGRTSSYEQYF.

This clonotype appeared a few times. The J gene is TRBJ2-1, the V gene TRBV29-1; 11 bases match TRBD2. This CDR3 contains 14 residues. Trimming cost V 4 bases and J 4 bases; bases outside gene matches: 3. Germline values: CDR1 SQVTM, CDR2 ANQGSEA. DNA of the CDR3: TGCAGCGTTGGGCCTAGCGGGAGGTACAATGAGCAGTTCTTC. Amino acid sequence: CSVGPSGRYNEQFF.

This clonotype was recorded only once. The chain links TRBV2 to TRBJ2-5; D assignment may be TRBD1 or TRBD2 (5 bases each). This CDR3 comprises 12 residues. Deletions cut 6 bases from V and 10 bases from J, with 15 bases between. The germline V gene has CDR1 SNHLY and CDR2 FYNNEI. In DNA, the CDR3 is TGTGCCAGCAGCGACCATCGGGGCTTCCAGTACTTC. Translation: CASSDHRGFQYF.

The rearrangement links TRBV5-1 to TRBJ2-5; D possibly corresponds to TRBD1 (5 bases). This CDR3 contains 15 residues. Germline values: CDR1 SGHRS, CDR2 YFSETQ. Trimming took 4 bases from V and 3 from J, leaving 16 bases between them. The CDR3: CASSVLQGIKETQYF. CDR3 nucleotides: TGCGCCAGCAGCGTACTCCAGGGTATCAAAGAGACCCAGTACTTC.

This CDR3 is CASSFTRGLATNEKLFF. In DNA, the CDR3 is TGTGCCAGCAGCTTTACCAGGGGGCTCGCAACTAATGAAAAACTGTTTTTT. The J gene is TRBJ1-4, the V gene TRBV5-5; 8 bases align to TRBD1. Per germline, CDR1 SGHKS and CDR2 YYEKEE (reference sequence). The V gene end was trimmed by 2 bases and the J gene end by 0 bases; junction bases not matched to a gene: 6. The CDR3 is made up of 17 amino acids. Drawing the rest from reference TRBV5-5 and TRBJ1-4, the complete variable domain is DAGVTQSPTHLIKTRGQQVTLRCSPISGHKSVSWYQQVLGQGPQFIFQYYEKEERGRGNFPDRFSARQFPNYSSELNVNALLLGDSALYLCASSFTRGLATNEKLFFGSGTQLSVL.

Remarks on this clonotype: A junction boundary mismatches the germline segment, possibly from a read error. CDR3 in amino acids: CCVPQGPNYGYTF. The CDR3 DNA follows: TGCTGCGTTCCCCAGGGCCCTAACTATGGCTACACCTTC. The chain employs TRBV29-1 and TRBJ1-2, with a tentative D call TRBD1 (5 bases). This CDR3 has 13 residues. Looked up from germline, CDR1 is SQVTM and CDR2 is ANQGSEA.

Only a few counts were recorded for this clonotype. The chain carries TRBV7-2 and TRBJ2-5; the match to TRBD2 covers 9 bases. With 5 bases clipped from V and 5 bases from J, the junction kept 6 bases outside the gene matches. The CDR3 contains 14 residues. The germline V gene has CDR1 SGHTA and CDR2 FQGNSA. This chain's CDR3 is CASSRTLAGETQYF. The CDR3 nucleotides are TGTGCCAGCAGCCGGACTCTAGCGGGGGAGACCCAGTACTTC.

The rearrangement joins TRBV29-1 to TRBJ2-2; TRBD2 is a possible D gene (5 bases). Germline V gene data show CDR1 as SQVTM and CDR2 as ANQGSEA. CDR3 length equals 13 residues. Deletions cut 5 bases from V and 7 bases from J, with 14 bases between. CDR3 residues: CSVLRTVRGELFF. The CDR3 DNA is TGCAGCGTTTTACGGACTGTGCGCGGGGAGCTGTTTTTT.

CDR3 sequence: CASGSSGTSTGELFF. CDR3 DNA sequence: TGCGCCAGCGGATCGTCCGGGACGTCAACCGGGGAGCTGTTTTTT. V and J are TRBV5-1 and TRBJ2-2; D is perhaps TRBD1 or TRBD2 (5 bases each). Trimming cost V 7 bases and J 5 bases, with 18 bases left between them. This CDR3 is built from 15 residues. CDR1 is SGHRS, CDR2 YFSETQ, per germline. The full variable domain, completed using reference TRBV5-1 and TRBJ2-2, is KAGVTQTPRYLIKTRGQQVTLSCSPISGHRSVSWYQQTPGQGLQFLFEYFSETQRNKGNFPGRFSGRQFSNSRSEMNVSTLELGDSALYLCASGSSGTSTGELFFGEGSRLTVL.

The rearrangement uses TRBV11-3 and TRBJ2-5, with 10 bases matching TRBD2. There are 15 residues in the CDR3. CDR1 and CDR2 (germline): SGHNT, YENEEA. The J segment lost 5 bases and the V segment lost 4 bases, leaving 7 bases of the junction unmatched. CDR3 loop: CASSSAGGPTETQYF. CDR3 nucleotide sequence: TGTGCCAGCAGCTCAGCGGGGGGGCCCACGGAGACCCAGTACTTC.

The chain employs TRBV6-6 and TRBJ1-2, with D maybe TRBD1 (6 bases). This CDR3 is 17 amino acids long. Germline loops: CDR1 MNHNY, CDR2 SVGAGI (reference sequence). The germline V and J ends were trimmed by 5 bases and 3 bases, with 22 bases remaining between them. This CDR3 is CASSPHMAGASDYGYTF. Here the CDR3 DNA reads TGTGCCAGCAGTCCCCATATGGCAGGGGCCAGCGACTATGGCTACACCTTC.

This clonotype was picked up a small number of times. V usage is TRBV28 and J usage is TRBJ2-5; TRBD2 is a possible D gene (5 bases). The CDR3 consists of 12 residues. Germline CDR1 is MDHEN and CDR2 is SYDVKM. V gave up 5 bases and J gave up 6 bases, with 10 bases separating them. This chain's CDR3 is CASSEGIKTQYF. CDR3 in DNA: TGTGCCAGCAGTGAGGGCATAAAGACCCAGTACTTC. Filled out from reference TRBV28 and TRBJ2-5, the complete variable domain reads DVKVTQSSRYLVKRTGEKVFLECVQDMDHENMFWYRQDPGLGLRLIYFSYDVKMKEKGDIPEGYSVSREKKERFSLILESASTNQTSMYLCASSEGIKTQYFGPGTRLLVL.